This entry features one T cell receptor (beta chain) sequence. Its antigen is unidentified. Profiled with immunoSEQ multiplex PCR; TCRdb holds only in-frame clones, not every one. Among 150,000 to 160,000 clones, 75% to 95% were seen once, and the ten largest hold 1.5% to 2%. This sample was taken from a study of T cell responses to AZD1222 COVID-19 vaccine. The study, taken as a whole, reports: Receipt of two AZD1222 doses was followed by a rise in Spike-specific TCR breadth and depth. There were repertoire samples only from the period after the peak T cell response.

CDR3 size: 17 residues. Germline V gene lookup returns CDR1 SGHVS and CDR2 FNYEAQ. Trimming at V came to 5 bases and at J to 1 base, leaving 11 bases not matched to a gene. The clonotype comes from an adult in good health. This specimen consisted of peripheral blood, obtained on day 0 of AZD1222 vaccination. The chain couples TRBV7-6 to TRBJ1-1; TRBD1 matches at 9 bases. The CDR3 DNA sequence: TGTGCCAGCAGCAGAAGGCCGGGACAGGGAACGAACACTGAAGCTTTCTTT. Its translation is CASSRRPGQGTNTEAFF.